The TCR beta chain described here comes from a study of CD8 T cells in ankylosing spondylitis (dated by TCRdb to about 2017). For context, the study as a whole: To find TCR variants linked to disease, the study profiled T cell receptor beta repertoires in ankylosing spondylitis patients and healthy donors. The full study cohort was made up of 25 to 30 ankylosing spondylitis patients and approximately 100 healthy donors. Samples of peripheral blood were taken, and for ankylosing spondylitis patients, synovial fluid was collected as well.

This clonotype was observed a handful of times. It lacks a known antigen. Qualities for individual bases were not recorded, and no much larger clone is one base off. Overall study results and their limits: Some motif variants were previously reported in synovial fluid and blood of reactive arthritis patients, suggesting common disease-initiation mechanisms. Blood from ankylosing spondylitis patients appeared to be characterized by a TCR beta motif made up of several highly homologous amino acid variants. The disease-linked clones were reported as significantly enriched in matched synovial fluid samples from ankylosing spondylitis patients. A CD8+ phenotype was shown by the disease-linked clones, which were found at relatively low frequencies in peripheral blood.

Data came from an Illumina HiSeq 2500. TCR beta libraries were prepared by quantitative 5'-RACE with molecular barcodes. As for how the authors treated the data: A new computational method, built on a probabilistic model of VDJ rearrangement, was used to identify disease-linked TCR variants. The public reads were quality trimmed at Q25 with fastp and then assembled into clones with MiXCR by TCRdb, keeping productive beta chains. One record per CDR3 amino acid sequence lists the most common genes and DNA. The V and J calls were not made by the authors but by TCRdb's processing. Here the sample has roughly 440,000 distinct CDR3 sequences; over 15% occur a single time. Approximately 0.93% of the sample comes from the top ten. Looking up the germline V gene (reference sequence) yields CDR1 DFQATT and CDR2 SNEGSKA. The CDR3 has 14 amino acids, counting the end cysteine and phenylalanine. Only the CDR3 portion is preserved as DNA: 42 bases, with reading frame beginning at the first base. Cut back by 1 base and 1 base, the V and J ends lie 8 bases apart.

What was sequenced was blood, either unsorted or a sorted T cell fraction (not recorded which). This chain joins TRBV20-1 to TRBJ2-1; a tentative D match to TRBD1 spans 6 bases. This receptor was taken from a male donor with ankylosing spondylitis. The DNA is TGCAGTGCTAGAGTAACAGGGTCCTACAATGAGCAGTTCTTC. The translation is CSARVTGSYNEQFF.